The entry below describes one TCR beta chain. The data were taken from a study of technical replicates of blood from a handful of donors. The data were produced by immunoSEQ multiplex PCR, yet TCRdb's version contains in-frame clones alone and is incomplete. The sample lists around 100,000 clones; around 95% were seen once. The receptor was isolated from a human donor in good health. The sample consisted of T cells isolated from PBMCs.

The CDR3 sequence is CASSSLTSGINEQFF. The CDR3 DNA follows: TGTGCCAGCAGTTCCCTGACTAGCGGGATAAATGAGCAGTTCTTC. The chain links TRBV27 to TRBJ2-1, with 11 bases that match TRBD2. The CDR3 sequence is 15 residues long. CDR1 and CDR2 (germline): MNHEY, SMNVEV (reference sequence). Trimming removed 4 bases from V and 7 bases from J; junction bases left unmatched: 6.